A single sample gave rise to the 11 T cell receptor beta chains below, sequenced in a study of shared clonotypes between healthy human individuals. Data came from immunoSEQ multiplex PCR; TCRdb stores just in-frame clones and leaves some out. The repertoire holds over 2 million clones, with around 92% as singletons. Sequencing was done on a sample of naive CD4+ T cells from PBMCs. The subset is: CD45RA+ positively selected. Every receptor here comes from a man between 18 and 35 years old in good health. Some clones in this sample may be carry-over from other donors' samples.

The rearrangement links TRBV7-9 to TRBJ1-4, with D perhaps matching TRBD1 (5 bases). Per the germline V gene, CDR1 is SEHNR and CDR2 is FQNEAQ (reference sequence). Between the trimmed V and J ends, which lost 1 base and 2 bases, there was a span of 11 bases. The CDR3 length is 16 residues. This CDR3 is CASSLGQGVTNEKLFF. In DNA, the CDR3 is TGTGCCAGCAGCTTAGGGCAGGGAGTGACTAATGAAAAACTGTTTTTT.

The rearrangement uses TRBV10-1 and TRBJ2-7; D possibly corresponds to TRBD2 (6 bases). Germline V gene sequence: CDR1 WNHNN, CDR2 SYGVQD (reference sequence). This CDR3 comprises 16 residues. CDR3 bases: TGCCCGACTAGAGATGATGGCGGCAGCCTCGTCTACGAGCAGTACTTC. This translates into CPTRDDGGSLVYEQYF.

This chain links TRBV19 with TRBJ2-7, with 11 bases identical to TRBD2. The CDR3 sequence is 14 residues long. Germline trimming cut 5 bases from V and 3 bases from J; bases unmatched to any gene: 3. Germline V lookup: CDR1 LNHDA, CDR2 SQIVND (reference sequence). CDR3 nucleotide sequence: TGTGCCAGTAGTCCGGGACTAGCGGTCTACGAGCAGTACTTC. Its protein product is CASSPGLAVYEQYF.

V usage is TRBV27 and J usage is TRBJ2-2; 11 bases are a match to TRBD2. Germline CDR1 and CDR2: MNHEY and SMNVEV (reference sequence). The junction had 8 bases not matched to a gene; V was cut back by 6 bases and J by 5 bases. This CDR3 region has 16 residues. CDR3 coding DNA: TGTGCCAGCAGGTCCGGACTAGCGGGTTGGACCGGGGAGCTGTTTTTT. Translated, it gives CASRSGLAGWTGELFF.

The rearrangement links TRBV28 to TRBJ1-4; D gene unclear. Germline CDR1 MDHEN, CDR2 SYDVKM. The CDR3 is made up of 15 amino acids. The V and J ends lost 0 bases and 7 bases respectively, with 12 bases between them. The DNA of the CDR3 is TGTGCCAGCAGTTTATGGGGTGGAGCGACTGAAAAACTGTTTTTT. Its translation is CASSLWGGATEKLFF. The entire variable domain, with the rest obtained from reference TRBV28 and TRBJ1-4, is as follows: DVKVTQSSRYLVKRTGEKVFLECVQDMDHENMFWYRQDPGLGLRLIYFSYDVKMKEKGDIPEGYSVSREKKERFSLILESASTNQTSMYLCASSLWGGATEKLFFGSGTQLSVL.

Note on this clone: The same CDR3 can be traced to other DNA sequences in this sample. The V and J genes are TRBV28 and TRBJ1-1; unclear D gene. Trimming took off 6 bases at V and 1 base at J, with 12 bases between the two ends. The germline CDR1 and CDR2 sequences are MDHEN and SYDVKM. CDR3 length: 14 residues. DNA for the CDR3: TGTGCCAGCAGCCTCGTGGGAGGGAACACTGAAGCTTTCTTT. Translating it yields CASSLVGGNTEAFF. Using reference TRBV28 and TRBJ1-1 for the parts outside the CDR3, the full variable domain is DVKVTQSSRYLVKRTGEKVFLECVQDMDHENMFWYRQDPGLGLRLIYFSYDVKMKEKGDIPEGYSVSREKKERFSLILESASTNQTSMYLCASSLVGGNTEAFFGQGTRLTVV.

The chain is built from TRBV11-3 and TRBJ2-2; D tentatively reads TRBD1 or TRBD2 (5 bases each). The germline V gene has CDR1 SGHNT and CDR2 YENEEA. Deletions cut 5 bases from V and 8 bases from J, with 15 bases between. CDR3 length: 14 residues. The CDR3 reads CASSPRGATGELFF. CDR3 sequence (DNA): TGTGCCAGCAGCCCTCGAGGGGCTACAGGGGAGCTGTTTTTT.

This clone was detected only once. The V call is TRBV2, the J call TRBJ2-7; D is ambiguous. The CDR3 spans 12 residues. Looked up from germline, CDR1 is SNHLY and CDR2 is FYNNEI. Trimming took off 3 bases at V and 6 bases at J, with 9 bases between the two ends. The CDR3 coding sequence is TGTGCCAGCAGTGAGGGGTCGGGCGAGCAGTACTTC. Translated: CASSEGSGEQYF.

The chain carries TRBV18 and TRBJ2-5; 11 bases agree with TRBD2. V shed 3 bases, J shed 5 bases, and the junction held 14 bases outside the gene matches. This CDR3 has 18 residues. From germline, CDR1 is KGHSH and CDR2 LQKENI. The CDR3 region is CASSPTATTSGRGETQYF. The CDR3 bases are TGTGCCAGCTCACCTACCGCGACCACTAGCGGGAGAGGGGAGACCCAGTACTTC.

Concerning this clone itself: Other DNA sequences in the same sample also yield this CDR3. The rearrangement uses TRBV7-2 and TRBJ2-7; D ambiguous. Germline CDR1 is SGHTA and CDR2 is FQGNSA. CDR3 length: 14 residues. The V gene lost 5 bases and the J gene lost 0 bases, with 11 bases spanning the gap. The CDR3 protein is CASSPRRSSYEQYF. CDR3 DNA sequence: TGTGCCAGCAGCCCACGACGAAGCTCCTACGAGCAGTACTTC.

The rearrangement links TRBV9 to TRBJ2-2; D ambiguous. Germline V CDR1 and CDR2: SGDLS, YYNGEE. V dropped 0 bases and J dropped 0 bases, with 15 bases sitting between them. CDR3 length: 18 residues. CDR3 coding DNA: TGTGCCAGCAGCGTAGCTACTCTGTGGCCACCGAACACCGGGGAGCTGTTTTTT. Protein: CASSVATLWPPNTGELFF. The complete variable domain, with remaining parts taken from reference TRBV9 and TRBJ2-2, reads DSGVTQTPKHLITATGQRVTLRCSPRSGDLSVYWYQQSLDQGLQFLIQYYNGEERAKGNILERFSAQQFPDLHSELNLSSLELGDSALYFCASSVATLWPPNTGELFFGEGSRLTVL.